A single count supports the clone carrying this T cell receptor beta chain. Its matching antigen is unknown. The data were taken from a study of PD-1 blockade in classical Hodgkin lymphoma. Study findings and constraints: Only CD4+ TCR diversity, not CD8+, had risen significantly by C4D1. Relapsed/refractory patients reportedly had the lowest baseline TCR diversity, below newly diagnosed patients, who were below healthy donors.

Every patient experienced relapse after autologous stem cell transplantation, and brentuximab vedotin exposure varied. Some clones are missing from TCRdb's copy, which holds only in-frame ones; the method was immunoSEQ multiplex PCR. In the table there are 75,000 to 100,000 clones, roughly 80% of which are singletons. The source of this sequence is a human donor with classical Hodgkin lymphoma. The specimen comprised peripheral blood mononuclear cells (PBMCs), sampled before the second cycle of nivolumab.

The CDR3 DNA reads TGTGCCAGCAGCTTAGTGTATCGATCCCAAGAGACCCAGTACTTC. Amino acid sequence: CASSLVYRSQETQYF. The chain is built from TRBV7-2 and TRBJ2-5; the D is unclear. The CDR3 extends over 15 amino acids. The V gene lost 1 base and the J gene lost 1 base, with 10 bases spanning the gap. Germline lookup yields CDR1 SGHTA and CDR2 FQGNSA.